This T cell receptor beta chain is drawn from a study of blood T cell repertoires in COVID-19. Study information: The study drew acute and convalescent COVID-19 samples from the United States, Italy and Spain. The cDNA or gDNA used as material had been derived from T cells, B-cell-depleted T cells, or PBMCs.

Points on this clone: The junction departs from germline at one end; a sequencing error may be responsible.

Per the original methods: From reference gene primer amplification, estimates of nucleated cell counts were derived. The method was immunoSEQ multiplex PCR; TCRdb's version includes in-frame clones alone and lacks a portion of them. V and J calls and clone size are given by that table; D and trimming were obtained from the DNA. The sample includes some 70,000 clones, roughly 89% seen only once; the top ten take about 4.9%. CDR1 and CDR2 from the germline V gene are LGHNA and YSLEER. This CDR3 spans 17 amino acids. Sequencing was done on a sample of peripheral blood. The genes are TRBV4-3 and TRBJ2-3; 13 bases are a match to TRBD2. This TCR was recovered from a man in his fifties or sixties with acute or convalescent COVID-19. The CDR3 nucleotides read TGCGCCAGCAGCCAGGTACTAGCGGGAGGGAGCAGAGATACGCAGTATTTT. Translating it yields CASSQVLAGGSRDTQYF.